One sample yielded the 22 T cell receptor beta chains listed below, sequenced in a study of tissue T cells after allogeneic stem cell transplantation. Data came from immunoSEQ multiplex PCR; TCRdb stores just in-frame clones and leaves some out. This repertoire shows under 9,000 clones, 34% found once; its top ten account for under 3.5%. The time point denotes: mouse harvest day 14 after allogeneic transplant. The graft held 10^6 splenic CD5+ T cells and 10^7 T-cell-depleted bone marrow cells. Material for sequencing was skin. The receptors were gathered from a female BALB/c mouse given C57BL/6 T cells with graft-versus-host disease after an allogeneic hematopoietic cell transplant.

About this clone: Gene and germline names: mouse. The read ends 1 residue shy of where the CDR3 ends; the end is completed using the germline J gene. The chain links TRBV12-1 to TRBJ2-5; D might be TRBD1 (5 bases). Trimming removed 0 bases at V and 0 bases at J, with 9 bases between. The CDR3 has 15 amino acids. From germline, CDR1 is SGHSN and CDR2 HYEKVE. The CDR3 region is CASSLEGFNQDTQYF. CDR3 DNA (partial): TGTGCCAGCTCTCTCGAGGGGTTTAACCAAGACACCCAGTAC.

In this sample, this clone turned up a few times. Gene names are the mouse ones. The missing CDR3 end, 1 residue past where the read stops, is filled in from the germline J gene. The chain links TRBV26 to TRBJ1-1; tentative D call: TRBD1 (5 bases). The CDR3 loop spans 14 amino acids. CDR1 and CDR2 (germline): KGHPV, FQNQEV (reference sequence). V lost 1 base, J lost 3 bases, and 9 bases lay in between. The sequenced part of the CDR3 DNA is TGTGCCAGCAGTCTGTTCCAGGGCCACACAGAAGTCTTC. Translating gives CASSLFQGHTEVF. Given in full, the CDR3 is CASSLFQGHTEVFF.

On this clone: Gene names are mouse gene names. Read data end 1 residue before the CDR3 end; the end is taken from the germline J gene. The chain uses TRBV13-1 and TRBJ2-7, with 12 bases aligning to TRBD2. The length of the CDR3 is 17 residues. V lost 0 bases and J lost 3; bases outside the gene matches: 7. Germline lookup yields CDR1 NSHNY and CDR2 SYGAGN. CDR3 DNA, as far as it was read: TGTGCCAGCAGTGATGCCTATCCGGACTGGGGGGGCTATGAACAGTAC. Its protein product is CASSDAYPDWGGYEQY. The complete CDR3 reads CASSDAYPDWGGYEQYF.

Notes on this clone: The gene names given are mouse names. The CDR3 protein is CASSRASNTEVFF. The covered CDR3 bases are TGTGCCAGCAGTAGGGCCTCAAACACAGAAGTCTTC. V gene TRBV26 combines with J gene TRBJ1-1, with D hard to call. The sequence runs out 1 residue before the end of the CDR3; the remainder is reconstructed from the germline J gene. This CDR3 is 13 amino acids long. With 5 bases removed from V and 0 bases from J, the gap between germline ends came to 7 bases. Germline V gives CDR1 KGHPV, CDR2 FQNQEV (reference sequence).

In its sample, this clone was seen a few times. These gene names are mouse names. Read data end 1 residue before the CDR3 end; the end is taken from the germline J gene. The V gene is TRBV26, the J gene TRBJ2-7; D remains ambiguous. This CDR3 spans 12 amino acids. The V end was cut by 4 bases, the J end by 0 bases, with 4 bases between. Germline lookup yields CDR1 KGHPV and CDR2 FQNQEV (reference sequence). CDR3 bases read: TGTGCCAGCAGTCAGGGCTCCTATGAACAGTAC. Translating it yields CASSQGSYEQY. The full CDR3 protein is CASSQGSYEQYF.

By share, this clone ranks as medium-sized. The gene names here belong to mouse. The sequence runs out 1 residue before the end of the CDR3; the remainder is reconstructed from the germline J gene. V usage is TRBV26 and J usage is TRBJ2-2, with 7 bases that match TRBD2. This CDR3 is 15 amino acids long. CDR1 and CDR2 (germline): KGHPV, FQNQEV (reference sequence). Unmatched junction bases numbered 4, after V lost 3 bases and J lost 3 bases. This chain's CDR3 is CASSLNWGDTGQLYF. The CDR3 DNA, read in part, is TGTGCCAGCAGTCTTAACTGGGGAGACACCGGGCAGCTCTAC.

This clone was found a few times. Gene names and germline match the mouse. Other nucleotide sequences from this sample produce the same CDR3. This CDR3 is CASSLGGGTEVFF. CDR3 DNA, as far as it was read: TGTGCCAGCAGTCTGGGGGGAGGCACAGAAGTCTTC. The chain uses TRBV26 and TRBJ1-1; perhaps TRBD1 as D (5 bases). The read terminates 1 residue before the CDR3 end, so the remaining end is supplied by the germline J gene. Germline CDR1 reads KGHPV; CDR2 reads FQNQEV (reference sequence). The length of the CDR3 is 13 residues. V lost 2 bases to trimming and J lost 4 bases, with 8 bases between them.

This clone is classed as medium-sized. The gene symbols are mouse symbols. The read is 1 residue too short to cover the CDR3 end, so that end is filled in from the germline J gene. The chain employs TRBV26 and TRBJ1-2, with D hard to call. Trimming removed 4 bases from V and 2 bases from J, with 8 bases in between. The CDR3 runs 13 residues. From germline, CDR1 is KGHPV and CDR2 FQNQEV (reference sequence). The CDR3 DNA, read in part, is TGTGCCAGCAGTCGTCAGGAGAACTCCGACTACACC. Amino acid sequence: CASSRQENSDYT. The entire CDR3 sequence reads CASSRQENSDYTF. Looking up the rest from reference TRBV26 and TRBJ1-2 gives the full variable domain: NSKVIQTPRYLVKGQGQKAKMRCIPEKGHPVVFWYQQNKNNEFKFLINFQNQEVLQQIDMTEKRFSAECPSNSPCSLEIQSSEAGDSALYLCASSRQENSDYTFGSGTRLLVI.

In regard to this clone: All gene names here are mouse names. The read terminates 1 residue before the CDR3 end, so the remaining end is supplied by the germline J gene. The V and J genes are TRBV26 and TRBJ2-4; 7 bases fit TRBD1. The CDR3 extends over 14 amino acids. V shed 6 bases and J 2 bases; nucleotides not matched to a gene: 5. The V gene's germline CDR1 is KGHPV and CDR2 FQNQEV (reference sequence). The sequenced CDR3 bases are TGTGCCAGCAGCCCCGGGACAGTTCAAAACACCTTGTAC. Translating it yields CASSPGTVQNTLY. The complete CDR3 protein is CASSPGTVQNTLYF.

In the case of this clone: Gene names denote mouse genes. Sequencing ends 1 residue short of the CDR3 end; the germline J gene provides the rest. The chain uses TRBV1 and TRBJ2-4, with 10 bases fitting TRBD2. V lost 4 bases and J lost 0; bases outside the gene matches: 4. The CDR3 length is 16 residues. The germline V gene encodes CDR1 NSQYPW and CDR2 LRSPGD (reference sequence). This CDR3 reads CTCSGGLGYSQNTLYF. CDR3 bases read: TGCACCTGCAGTGGGGGACTGGGGTATAGTCAAAACACCTTGTAC.

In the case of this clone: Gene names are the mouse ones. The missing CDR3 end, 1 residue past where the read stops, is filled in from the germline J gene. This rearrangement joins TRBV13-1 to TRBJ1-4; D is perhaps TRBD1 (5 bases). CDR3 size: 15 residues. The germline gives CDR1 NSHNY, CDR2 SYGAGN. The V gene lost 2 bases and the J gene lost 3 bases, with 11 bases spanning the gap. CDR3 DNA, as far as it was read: TGTGCCAGCAGTGAGATGGGGGGAGCCAACGAAAGATTATTT. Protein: CASSEMGGANERLF. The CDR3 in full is CASSEMGGANERLFF.

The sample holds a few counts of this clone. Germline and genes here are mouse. The covered CDR3 bases are TGTGGTGCTAGGTTGGGGGGGACCTATGAACAGTAC. Protein product: CGARLGGTYEQY. The CDR3, in full, reads CGARLGGTYEQYF. The chain joins TRBV20 to TRBJ2-7; 8 positions agree with TRBD2. The sequence runs out 1 residue before the end of the CDR3; the remainder is reconstructed from the germline J gene. Losses at the gene ends were 2 bases for V and 2 bases for J; bases not matched to a gene: 2. The CDR3 runs to 13 residues. Germline V gene sequence: CDR1 GFQATS, CDR2 STVNSAI.

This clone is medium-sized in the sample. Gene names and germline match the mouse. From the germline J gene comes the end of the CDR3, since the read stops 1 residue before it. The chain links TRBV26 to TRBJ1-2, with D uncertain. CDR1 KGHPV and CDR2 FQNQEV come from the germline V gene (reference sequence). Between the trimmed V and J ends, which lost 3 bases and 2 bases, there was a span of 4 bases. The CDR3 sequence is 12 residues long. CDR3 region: CASSLSNSDYTF. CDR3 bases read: TGTGCCAGCAGTCTCAGCAACTCCGACTACACC.

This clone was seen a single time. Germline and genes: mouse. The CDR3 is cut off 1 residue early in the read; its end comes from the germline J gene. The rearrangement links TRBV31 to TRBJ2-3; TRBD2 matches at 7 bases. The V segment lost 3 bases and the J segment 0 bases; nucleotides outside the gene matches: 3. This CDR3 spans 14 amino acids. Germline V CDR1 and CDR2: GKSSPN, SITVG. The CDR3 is CAWSDWVSAETLYF. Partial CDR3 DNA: TGTGCCTGGAGCGACTGGGTTAGTGCAGAAACGCTGTAT.

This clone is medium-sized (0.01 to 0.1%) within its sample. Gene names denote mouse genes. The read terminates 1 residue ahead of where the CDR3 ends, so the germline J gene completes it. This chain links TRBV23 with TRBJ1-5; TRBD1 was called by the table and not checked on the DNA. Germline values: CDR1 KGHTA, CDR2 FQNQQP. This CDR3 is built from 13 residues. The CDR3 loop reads CSSRTDNNQAPLF. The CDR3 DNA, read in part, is TGCTCCAGCAGGACAGATAACAACCAGGCTCCGCTT. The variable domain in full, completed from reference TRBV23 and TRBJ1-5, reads DAAVTQKPRYLIKMKGQEAEMKCIPEKGHTAVFWYQQKQSKELKFLIYFQNQQPLDQIDMVKERFSAVCPSSSLCSLGIRTCEAEDSALYLCSSRTDNNQAPLFGEGTRLSVL.

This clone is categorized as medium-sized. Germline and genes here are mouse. The CDR3 here is CASSLGTGANTGQLYF. The DNA read from the CDR3 is TGTGCCAGCAGTCTCGGGACAGGGGCAAACACCGGGCAGCTCTAC. This chain joins TRBV26 and TRBJ2-2, with 10 bases that match TRBD1. From the germline J gene comes the end of the CDR3, since the read stops 1 residue before it. Germline V gene data show CDR1 as KGHPV and CDR2 as FQNQEV (reference sequence). V shed 3 bases, J shed 0 bases, and the junction held 1 base outside the gene matches. The length of the CDR3 is 16 residues. Full variable domain (outside the CDR3, taken from reference TRBV26 and TRBJ2-2): NSKVIQTPRYLVKGQGQKAKMRCIPEKGHPVVFWYQQNKNNEFKFLINFQNQEVLQQIDMTEKRFSAECPSNSPCSLEIQSSEAGDSALYLCASSLGTGANTGQLYFGEGSKLTVL.

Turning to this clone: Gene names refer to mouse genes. The CDR3 here is CASSLLAGGSERLFF. The sequenced part of the CDR3 DNA is TGTGCCAGCAGTCTTCTGGCAGGGGGCAGCGAAAGATTATTT. This sequence joins TRBV26 and TRBJ1-4, with 8 positions matching TRBD1. The read terminates 1 residue before the CDR3 end, so the remaining end is supplied by the germline J gene. With V trimmed by 3 bases and J by 7 bases, 7 bases remained unmatched. The germline V gene has CDR1 KGHPV and CDR2 FQNQEV (reference sequence). The CDR3 totals 15 residues.

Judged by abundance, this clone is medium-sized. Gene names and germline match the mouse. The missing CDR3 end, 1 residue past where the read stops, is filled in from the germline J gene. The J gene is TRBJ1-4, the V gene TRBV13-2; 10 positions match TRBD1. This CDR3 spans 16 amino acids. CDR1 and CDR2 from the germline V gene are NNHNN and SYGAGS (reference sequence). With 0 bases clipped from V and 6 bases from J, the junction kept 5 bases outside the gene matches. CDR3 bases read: TGTGCCAGCGGTGATGCCACCGGGACAGGGGACGAAAGATTATTT. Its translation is CASGDATGTGDERLF. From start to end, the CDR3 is CASGDATGTGDERLFF.

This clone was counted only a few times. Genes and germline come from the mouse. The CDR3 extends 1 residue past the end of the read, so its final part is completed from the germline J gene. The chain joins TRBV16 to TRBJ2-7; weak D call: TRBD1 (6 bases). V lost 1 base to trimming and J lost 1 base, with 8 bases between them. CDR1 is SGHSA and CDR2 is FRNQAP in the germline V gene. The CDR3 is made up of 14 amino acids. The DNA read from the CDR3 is TGTGCAAGCAGCTTAGGGGACAATTCCTATGAACAGTAC. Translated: CASSLGDNSYEQY. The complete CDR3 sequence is CASSLGDNSYEQYF.

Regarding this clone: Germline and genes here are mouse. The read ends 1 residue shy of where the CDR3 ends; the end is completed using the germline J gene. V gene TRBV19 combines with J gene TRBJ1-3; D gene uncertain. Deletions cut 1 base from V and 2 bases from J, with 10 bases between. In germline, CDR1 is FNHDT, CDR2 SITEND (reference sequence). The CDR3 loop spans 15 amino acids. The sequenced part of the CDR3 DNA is TGTGCCAGCAGTATAACGGGGTCTCCTGGAAATACGCTCTAT. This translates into CASSITGSPGNTLY. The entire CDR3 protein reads CASSITGSPGNTLYF.

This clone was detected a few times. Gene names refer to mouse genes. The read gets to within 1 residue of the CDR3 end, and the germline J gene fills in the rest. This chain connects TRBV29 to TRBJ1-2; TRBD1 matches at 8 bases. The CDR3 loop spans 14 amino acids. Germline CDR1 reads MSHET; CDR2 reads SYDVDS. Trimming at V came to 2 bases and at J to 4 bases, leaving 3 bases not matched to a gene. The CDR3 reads CASSLGTGGSDYTF. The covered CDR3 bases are TGTGCTAGCAGTTTAGGGACAGGTGGCTCCGACTACACC.

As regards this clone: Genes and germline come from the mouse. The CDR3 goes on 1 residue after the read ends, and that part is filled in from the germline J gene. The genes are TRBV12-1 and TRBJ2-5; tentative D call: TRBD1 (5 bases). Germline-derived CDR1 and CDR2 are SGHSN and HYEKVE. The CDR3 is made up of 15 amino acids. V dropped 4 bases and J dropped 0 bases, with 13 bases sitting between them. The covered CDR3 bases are TGTGCCAGCTCACGACAGCCCTTTAACCAAGACACCCAGTAC. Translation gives CASSRQPFNQDTQY. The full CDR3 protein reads CASSRQPFNQDTQYF.